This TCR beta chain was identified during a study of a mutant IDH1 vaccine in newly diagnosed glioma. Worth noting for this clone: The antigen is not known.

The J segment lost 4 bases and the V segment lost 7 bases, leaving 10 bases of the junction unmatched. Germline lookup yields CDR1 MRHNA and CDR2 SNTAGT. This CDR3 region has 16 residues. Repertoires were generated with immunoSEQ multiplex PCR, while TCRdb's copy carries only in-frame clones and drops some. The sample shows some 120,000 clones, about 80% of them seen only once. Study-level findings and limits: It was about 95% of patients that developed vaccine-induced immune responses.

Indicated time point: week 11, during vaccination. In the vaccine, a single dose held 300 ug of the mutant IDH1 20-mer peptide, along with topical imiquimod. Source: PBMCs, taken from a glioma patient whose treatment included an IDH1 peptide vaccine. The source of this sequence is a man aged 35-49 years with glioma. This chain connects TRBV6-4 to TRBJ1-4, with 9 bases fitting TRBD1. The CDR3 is CASNPTGGPRNEKLFF. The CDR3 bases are TGTGCCAGCAACCCGACAGGGGGACCGCGTAATGAAAAACTGTTTTTT.